This T cell receptor (beta chain) was sequenced in a study of technical replicates of blood from several donors (dated by TCRdb to about 2017). Worth noting for this clone: Its cognate antigen has yet to be identified. Base qualities were left out, and no much larger clone turns up one base away.

Library creation used the immunoSEQ multiplex PCR assay. This immuneACCESS table, as held by TCRdb, lists in-frame sequences with V and J called but not all clones. Of the missing ones, under half trace to an unresolved V gene in checked studies; the others have no known cause. The sample includes tens of thousands of clones, with 89% observed a single time. Around 5.1% of the sample lies in the top ten. According to the germline V gene (reference sequence), CDR1 reads SGHNT and CDR2 reads YYREEE. From its cysteine to its phenylalanine, the CDR3 spans 13 amino acids. Just CDR3 DNA is preserved here, 39 bases in frame from base 1. V is cut by 0 bases and J by 4 bases, and the space between the germline ends is 8 bases.

The specimen was PBMCs. The sequence was collected from a human donor in good health. Some clones in this sample may be carry-over from other donors' samples. The rearrangement joined TRBV5-4 to TRBJ2-7; the D gene is not confidently resolved. At the DNA level, the sequence is TGTGCCAGCAGCTTGGGACTCGGTTACGAGCAGTACTTC. It specifies CASSLGLGYEQYF.